This T cell receptor (beta chain) derives from a study of human thymus T cells. Germline loops: CDR1 SGDLS, CDR2 YYNGEE. This CDR3 comprises 14 residues. The V end was cut by 2 bases, the J end by 0 bases, with 8 bases between. Blood DNA came from all available leukocytes, not a fixed cell number. The data were produced by immunoSEQ multiplex PCR, yet TCRdb's version contains in-frame clones alone and is incomplete. The data hold 57,000 or so clones, with 94% observed a single time. Specimen: blood. The TCR originated in a boy in the first two years of life with a congenital heart defect but otherwise immunologically healthy. This rearrangement joins TRBV9 to TRBJ1-1, with D unresolved. The chain's CDR3 is CASSVDDMNTEAFF. The CDR3, as DNA: TGTGCCAGCAGCGTGGATGATATGAACACTGAAGCTTTCTTT.